The 13 T cell receptor beta chains reported below all come from one sample, sequenced in a study of T cell changes during pregnancy in multiple sclerosis. The protocol was immunoSEQ multiplex PCR, while the TCRdb copy is restricted to in-frame clones and leaves out a portion. The sample has approximately 40,000 clones; about 93% are singletons. The sequences come from CD4+ T cells from peripheral blood mononuclear cells, collected in the third trimester of pregnancy. The receptors come from a female donor in good health, enrolled as a control in a pregnancy study.

The V and J genes are TRBV19 and TRBJ1-1; no definite D call. CDR1 and CDR2 from the germline V gene are LNHDA and SQIVND (reference sequence). V was cut by 4 bases and J by 1 base, with 10 bases left in between. The CDR3 has 14 residues. The CDR3 bases are TGTGCCAGTAGTAGGCGGGGAGGGAACACTGAAGCTTTCTTT. It codes for CASSRRGGNTEAFF. The variable domain in full, completed from reference TRBV19 and TRBJ1-1, reads DGGITQSPKYLFRKEGQNVTLSCEQNLNHDAMYWYRQDPGQGLRLIYYSQIVNDFQKGDIAEGYSVSREKKESFPLTVTSAQKNPTAFYLCASSRRGGNTEAFFGQGTRLTVV.

The chain joins TRBV11-3 to TRBJ2-2, with 7 positions matching TRBD2. The CDR3 has 17 amino acids. J lost 3 bases, V lost 4 bases, and 11 bases had no gene match. Germline V CDR1 and CDR2: SGHNT, YENEEA. The CDR3 DNA sequence: TGTGCCAGCAGCTCCCCCCGGGGGAGGGCCGACACCGGGGAGCTGTTTTTT. Its translation is CASSSPRGRADTGELFF.

V is TRBV2 and J is TRBJ2-3; 9 positions agree with TRBD2. The CDR3 is 17 residues long. The ends lost 4 bases at V and 2 bases at J; junction bases unmatched: 10. Germline assignment: CDR1 SNHLY and CDR2 FYNNEI. Written as DNA, the CDR3 is TGTGCCAGCAGTGGGCTAGCGGGAAGTTGGGCCACAGATACGCAGTATTTT. The encoded protein is CASSGLAGSWATDTQYF.

This clone was observed a single time. The chain couples TRBV7-6 to TRBJ2-2; 10 bases are a match to TRBD2. With 6 bases clipped from V and 2 bases from J, the junction kept 6 bases outside the gene matches. The CDR3 is 16 residues long. Germline CDR1 SGHVS, CDR2 FNYEAQ. CDR3 protein: CASSPRTSGNTGELFF. CDR3 DNA sequence: TGTGCCAGCAGTCCACGGACTAGCGGAAACACCGGGGAGCTGTTTTTT.

A single count supports this clone. The chain recombines TRBV10-3 with TRBJ2-7; 8 bases line up with TRBD2. The germline CDR1 and CDR2 sequences are ENHRY and SYGVKD. V was pared by 3 bases and J by 3 bases, with 1 base of the junction left unmatched. The CDR3 sequence is 13 residues long. The CDR3 reads CAISDSGDYEQYF. The CDR3 DNA reads as TGTGCCATCAGTGATAGCGGGGACTACGAGCAGTACTTC.

CDR3 DNA sequence: TGTGCCAGCAGCTTGGGTCTAGAATCCTACAATGAGCAGTTCTTC. Amino acids: CASSLGLESYNEQFF. The V gene is TRBV5-4, the J gene TRBJ2-1, with D unclear. V gave up 0 bases and J gave up 1 base, with 8 bases separating them. The CDR3 contains 15 residues. Germline loops: CDR1 SGHNT, CDR2 YYREEE (reference sequence).

CDR3 region: CASSLGTGTYNEQFF. The CDR3 DNA is TGTGCCAGCTCTCTCGGGACAGGGACGTACAATGAGCAGTTCTTC. The chain has TRBV18 and TRBJ2-1, with 9 bases lining up with TRBD1. In germline, CDR1 is KGHSH, CDR2 LQKENI. Trimming removed 6 bases from V and 4 bases from J; junction bases left unmatched: 7. This CDR3 is 15 amino acids long.

The chain carries TRBV6-1 and TRBJ2-7; 7 nucleotides align to TRBD1. The J segment lost 2 bases and the V segment lost 4 bases, leaving 8 bases of the junction unmatched. Germline CDR1 MNHNS, CDR2 SASEGT. The CDR3 consists of 15 residues. CDR3 sequence reads: CASSGGRDSTYEQYF. CDR3 sequence (DNA): TGTGCCAGCAGTGGGGGCCGGGACAGTACCTACGAGCAGTACTTC.

V usage is TRBV19 and J usage is TRBJ2-5; the match to TRBD2 covers 7 bases. Trimming took 1 base from V and 5 from J; bases not matched to a gene: 10. Germline values: CDR1 LNHDA, CDR2 SQIVND (reference sequence). There are 16 residues in the CDR3. CDR3 coding DNA: TGTGCCAGTAGTATAGCCCTCGGCGGGGGAGGGGAGACCCAGTACTTC. Translated: CASSIALGGGGETQYF.

V and J are TRBV6-1 and TRBJ2-5; 9 bases are shared with TRBD1. This CDR3 has 14 amino acids. CDR1 is MNHNS and CDR2 is SASEGT in the germline V gene. With V trimmed by 6 bases and J by 5 bases, 7 bases remained unmatched. This chain's CDR3 is CASSQGTGWETQYF. The CDR3 DNA follows: TGTGCCAGCAGCCAGGGGACAGGGTGGGAGACCCAGTACTTC.

The gene calls are TRBV5-1 and TRBJ1-1; weak D call: TRBD1 (5 bases). Germline CDR1 reads SGHRS; CDR2 reads YFSETQ. Trimming took 0 bases from V and 6 from J, leaving 15 bases between them. The CDR3 has 15 amino acids. The CDR3 sequence: CASSLVAGMRAEAFF. The DNA of the CDR3 is TGCGCCAGCAGCTTGGTAGCAGGGATGAGAGCTGAAGCTTTCTTT. The variable domain in full, completed from reference TRBV5-1 and TRBJ1-1, reads KAGVTQTPRYLIKTRGQQVTLSCSPISGHRSVSWYQQTPGQGLQFLFEYFSETQRNKGNFPGRFSGRQFSNSRSEMNVSTLELGDSALYLCASSLVAGMRAEAFFGQGTRLTVV.

The V and J genes are TRBV5-1 and TRBJ1-2; 8 positions agree with TRBD1. V lost 3 bases, J lost 5 bases, and 12 bases stayed unmatched. CDR1 is SGHRS and CDR2 is YFSETQ in the germline V gene. The CDR3 runs 16 residues. As DNA, the CDR3 is TGCGCCAGCAGCTCTCTTACAGGGGGTGCCCTTTATGGCTACACCTTC. Encoded protein: CASSSLTGGALYGYTF.

The J gene is TRBJ2-7, the V gene TRBV19, with TRBD2 as a possible D gene (6 bases). Germline-derived CDR1 and CDR2 are LNHDA and SQIVND (reference sequence). The CDR3 has 13 amino acids. V shed 4 bases and J shed 4 bases, with 11 bases lying between them. DNA for the CDR3: TGTGCCAGTAGTAGCAGCGGGCCTTACGAGCAGTACTTC. This encodes CASSSSGPYEQYF.